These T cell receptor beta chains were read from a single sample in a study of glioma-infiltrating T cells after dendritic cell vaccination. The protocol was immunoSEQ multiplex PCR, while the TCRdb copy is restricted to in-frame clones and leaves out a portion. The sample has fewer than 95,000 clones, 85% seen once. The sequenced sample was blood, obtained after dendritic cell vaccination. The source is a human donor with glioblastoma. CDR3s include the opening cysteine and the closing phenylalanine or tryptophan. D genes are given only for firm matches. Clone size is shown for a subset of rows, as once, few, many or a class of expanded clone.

DNA: TGTGCCAGCAGCTTAGGGGGGGGTAGCGGCAATAGGGATGAGCAGTTCTTC; CDR3: CASSLGGGSGNRDEQFF; D: TRBD2; J: TRBJ2-1; length: 17; V: TRBV7-9; size: -
DNA: TGTGCCACCCAACCGGGGACAGGGGCCTACAATGAGCAGTTCTTC; CDR3: CATQPGTGAYNEQFF; D: TRBD1; J: TRBJ2-1; length: 15; V: TRBV5-4; size: -
DNA: TGCGCCAGCAGCCAAGGTCACGGGGGTGTCAATTCAGATACGCAGTATTTT; CDR3: CASSQGHGGVNSDTQYF; D: -; J: TRBJ2-3; length: 17; V: TRBV4-3; size: -
DNA: TGTGCCAGCAGTGATGGGGGCGATCATGAAAAACTGTTTTTT; CDR3: CASSDGGDHEKLFF; D: -; J: TRBJ1-4; length: 14; V: TRBV25-1; size: -
DNA: TGTGCCAGCAGCTTAGGCCTAGCGGGGGCCAACACCGGGGAGCTGTTTTTT; CDR3: CASSLGLAGANTGELFF; D: TRBD2; J: TRBJ2-2; length: 17; V: TRBV7-9; size: few
DNA: TGTGCCAGCAGCCCAATGGGGCAGGTTTACAATGAGCAGTTCTTC; CDR3: CASSPMGQVYNEQFF; D: -; J: TRBJ2-1; length: 15; V: TRBV7-9; size: few
DNA: TGTGCCAGCAGCTTAGGGATGGAGGGACCTGGCTACACCTTC; CDR3: CASSLGMEGPGYTF; D: -; J: TRBJ1-2; length: 14; V: TRBV7-9; size: -
DNA: TGTGCCAGCACCCGGAGGGGAGCGAACACTGAAGCTTTCTTT; CDR3: CASTRRGANTEAFF; D: -; J: TRBJ1-1; length: 14; V: TRBV27; size: -
DNA: TGTGCCAGCAGTGTAGAGGGGACTATAAGCAATCAGCCCCAGCATTTT; CDR3: CASSVEGTISNQPQHF; D: -; J: TRBJ1-5; length: 16; V: TRBV6-1; size: -
DNA: TGTGCCAGCAGTTCCCTCGGGACAGGGAGATTCTCCTACGAGCAGTACTTC; CDR3: CASSSLGTGRFSYEQYF; D: TRBD1; J: TRBJ2-7; length: 17; V: TRBV27; size: -
DNA: TGTGCCAGCAGCGTAGCCAGGAACACTGAAGCTTTCTTT; CDR3: CASSVARNTEAFF; D: -; J: TRBJ1-1; length: 13; V: TRBV9; size: -
DNA: TGTGCCAGCAGTTTCGGGTCAGAGATCTATGGCTACACCTTC; CDR3: CASSFGSEIYGYTF; D: -; J: TRBJ1-2; length: 14; V: TRBV28; size: -
DNA: TGTGCCAGCAGCCCTCGGGACAGGGTACACGAGCAGTACTTC; CDR3: CASSPRDRVHEQYF; D: TRBD1; J: TRBJ2-7; length: 14; V: TRBV5-4; size: -
DNA: TGCAGAATACAGGGGGCCAATTTCTATAGCAATCAGCCCCAGCATTTT; CDR3: CRIQGANFYSNQPQHF; D: TRBD1; J: TRBJ1-5; length: 16; V: TRBV29-1; size: -
DNA: TGTGCCTGGAGTAGGGACAGAACGGGAAACATTCAGTACTTC; CDR3: CAWSRDRTGNIQYF; D: TRBD1; J: TRBJ2-4; length: 14; V: TRBV30; size: -
DNA: TGTGCCAGCAGCACCGGGACAGGGTCCCTCAGAGCGTCAGGTGAGCAGTTCTTC; CDR3: CASSTGTGSLRASGEQFF; D: TRBD1; J: TRBJ2-1; length: 18; V: TRBV28; size: -
DNA: TGCGCCAGCAGTCAATATTCGTGGGACAACACAGATACGCAGTATTTT; CDR3: CASSQYSWDNTDTQYF; D: -; J: TRBJ2-3; length: 16; V: TRBV23-1; size: -
DNA: TGTGCCAGCAGCACCGGACTAGGCGGTACGCAGTATTTT; CDR3: CASSTGLGGTQYF; D: TRBD2; J: TRBJ2-3; length: 13; V: TRBV7-2; size: -
DNA: TGCGCCAGCAGCTCTTATGGGGAGACGGGAAACACCATATATTTT; CDR3: CASSSYGETGNTIYF; D: -; J: TRBJ1-3; length: 15; V: TRBV5-1; size: -
DNA: TGCGCCAGCAGCTCTCTCGGGGTGGATAACACCGGGGAGCTGTTTTTT; CDR3: CASSSLGVDNTGELFF; D: -; J: TRBJ2-2; length: 16; V: TRBV5-1; size: -
DNA: TGTGCCAGCAGCCCTTATACTCGGAACACTGAAGCTTTCTTT; CDR3: CASSPYTRNTEAFF; D: -; J: TRBJ1-1; length: 14; V: TRBV7-2; size: once
DNA: TGTGCCAGCTCACCACTATCGCGACAGGGGCAGGCTTTCTTT; CDR3: CASSPLSRQGQAFF; D: TRBD1; J: TRBJ1-1; length: 14; V: TRBV18; size: once
DNA: TGTGCCAGCAGCCACGGGACTAGCAACTACGAGCAGTACTTC; CDR3: CASSHGTSNYEQYF; D: TRBD2; J: TRBJ2-7; length: 14; V: TRBV5-4; size: once
DNA: TGCGCCAGCCAGCAGGGCCTCCAAGAGACCCAGTACTTC; CDR3: CASQQGLQETQYF; D: -; J: TRBJ2-5; length: 13; V: TRBV5-1; size: -
DNA: TGTGCCAGCATTTTCCAGGGCGAAGAGACCCAGTACTTC; CDR3: CASIFQGEETQYF; D: -; J: TRBJ2-5; length: 13; V: TRBV6-1; size: -
DNA: TGTGCCAGCAGTCGACAGGAAATCGGGACAGATACGCAGTATTTT; CDR3: CASSRQEIGTDTQYF; D: -; J: TRBJ2-3; length: 15; V: TRBV2; size: -
DNA: TGCAGCGTTGTGGGGACAATCACAGATACGCAGTATTTT; CDR3: CSVVGTITDTQYF; D: -; J: TRBJ2-3; length: 13; V: TRBV29-1; size: -
DNA: TGCGCCAGCAGCCAGTCGGGGGTGGGGCCCCTAGGCTACACCTTC; CDR3: CASSQSGVGPLGYTF; D: -; J: TRBJ1-2; length: 15; V: TRBV4-1; size: -
DNA: TGTGCCAGCAGCGGGAGGCTGCAATCTGGAAAGACCTATGGCTACACCTTC; CDR3: CASSGRLQSGKTYGYTF; D: -; J: TRBJ1-2; length: 17; V: TRBV14; size: -
DNA: TGTGCCAGCAGCGGAAGGCTCGGGACTACCTACAATGAGCAGTTCTTC; CDR3: CASSGRLGTTYNEQFF; D: TRBD2; J: TRBJ2-1; length: 16; V: TRBV5-4; size: -
DNA: TGTGCCAGCAGCGTCCCCATTAGCGGGGGGGCTGGAGTGGGCACAGATACGCAGTATTTT; CDR3: CASSVPISGGAGVGTDTQYF; D: TRBD2; J: TRBJ2-3; length: 20; V: TRBV9; size: -
DNA: TGTGCCAGCAGTGAATTAGGGGGACAGGGCACAGATACGCAGTATTTT; CDR3: CASSELGGQGTDTQYF; D: TRBD1; J: TRBJ2-3; length: 16; V: TRBV6-1; size: -
DNA: TGCAGCGTTGAAACAGGGGGCATGGAGACCCAGTACTTC; CDR3: CSVETGGMETQYF; D: TRBD1; J: TRBJ2-5; length: 13; V: TRBV29-1; size: once
DNA: TGTGCCAGCAGTTTATGGACAGGGAGTAGTGAGCAGTTCTTC; CDR3: CASSLWTGSSEQFF; D: TRBD1; J: TRBJ2-1; length: 14; V: TRBV27; size: -
DNA: TGTGCCAGCAGCACGCAATCGACAGGGAACACTGAAGCTTTCTTT; CDR3: CASSTQSTGNTEAFF; D: -; J: TRBJ1-1; length: 15; V: TRBV7-2; size: -
DNA: TGTGCCAGCAGTTTATTTAGGACGGAGGGCAGACAGCCCCAGCATTTT; CDR3: CASSLFRTEGRQPQHF; D: -; J: TRBJ1-5; length: 16; V: TRBV27; size: -
DNA: TGTGCCAGCAGTTTTGGCCCTGATAGCGGGAGGGCCTACAATGAGCAGTTCTTC; CDR3: CASSFGPDSGRAYNEQFF; D: TRBD2; J: TRBJ2-1; length: 18; V: TRBV28; size: -
DNA: TGTGCCAGTAGCCGACAGTCTCAAGAGACCCAGTACTTC; CDR3: CASSRQSQETQYF; D: -; J: TRBJ2-5; length: 13; V: TRBV19; size: -
DNA: TGTGCCAGCAGCTTGTCGTTCGACACCGCAACTAATGAAAAACTGTTTTTT; CDR3: CASSLSFDTATNEKLFF; D: -; J: TRBJ1-4; length: 17; V: TRBV5-6; size: once
DNA: TGTGCCAGCAGTTGGACACGACAGCGGGGACGCCCCGAGCAGTACTTC; CDR3: CASSWTRQRGRPEQYF; D: TRBD2; J: TRBJ2-7; length: 16; V: TRBV6-6; size: -
DNA: TGCGCCAGCATGGACCTAGCGGGAGCCTCCGGGGAGCTGTTTTTT; CDR3: CASMDLAGASGELFF; D: TRBD2; J: TRBJ2-2; length: 15; V: TRBV5-1; size: -
DNA: TGTGCCAGCAGCCCCCAAGGCACAGGGTTCGGAGAGACCCAGTACTTC; CDR3: CASSPQGTGFGETQYF; D: -; J: TRBJ2-5; length: 16; V: TRBV7-3; size: -
DNA: TGTGCCACCAGCCGTGGGACAGGGGTGAACACCGGGGAGCTGTTTTTT; CDR3: CATSRGTGVNTGELFF; D: TRBD1; J: TRBJ2-2; length: 16; V: TRBV15; size: -
DNA: TGTGCCAGCAGACGGGGCGGGAGTTCTGATGAGCAGTTCTTC; CDR3: CASRRGGSSDEQFF; D: TRBD2; J: TRBJ2-1; length: 14; V: TRBV7-3; size: -
DNA: TGCGCCAGCAGCCAAGATTACGGGCAGGGCGCCGGAAACACCATATATTTT; CDR3: CASSQDYGQGAGNTIYF; D: -; J: TRBJ1-3; length: 17; V: TRBV4-3; size: once
DNA: TGTGCCAGCAGTGTCAATGCTAACTATGGCTACACCTTC; CDR3: CASSVNANYGYTF; D: -; J: TRBJ1-2; length: 13; V: TRBV2; size: -
DNA: TGTGCTAGTGGTTTATCAGGGGTAGAGACCCAGTACTTC; CDR3: CASGLSGVETQYF; D: -; J: TRBJ2-5; length: 13; V: TRBV12-5; size: once
DNA: TGTGCCAGCAGCGTGCACGGGAAAAATGAAAAACTGTTTTTT; CDR3: CASSVHGKNEKLFF; D: -; J: TRBJ1-4; length: 14; V: TRBV9; size: -
DNA: TGTGCCAGCAGCTTATGGGGCAGGGGGGACAATCAGCCCCAGCATTTT; CDR3: CASSLWGRGDNQPQHF; D: TRBD1; J: TRBJ1-5; length: 16; V: TRBV7-2; size: -
DNA: TGCGCCAGCAGCGGGGAGGAGGCGGGGAGAAATGGCTACACCTTC; CDR3: CASSGEEAGRNGYTF; D: -; J: TRBJ1-2; length: 15; V: TRBV5-1; size: medium-sized
DNA: TGTGCCACCCGGACAGGGGGCTATTGGGAGACCCAGTACTTC; CDR3: CATRTGGYWETQYF; D: TRBD1; J: TRBJ2-5; length: 14; V: TRBV2; size: -
DNA: TGTGCCAGCAGCTTAGATCGGACTTCCCCCTACGAGCAGTACTTC; CDR3: CASSLDRTSPYEQYF; D: -; J: TRBJ2-7; length: 15; V: TRBV11-2; size: -
DNA: TGTGCCTGGAGTGTTCGGGACAGGCTGACCTACGAGCAGTACTTC; CDR3: CAWSVRDRLTYEQYF; D: TRBD1; J: TRBJ2-7; length: 15; V: TRBV30; size: -
DNA: TGTGCCAGCAGTCCCGGGACAACTCAAACATATGGCTACACCTTC; CDR3: CASSPGTTQTYGYTF; D: -; J: TRBJ1-2; length: 15; V: TRBV6-5; size: -
DNA: TGTGCCAGCAGCTTAGTGGGTTTAGGTAGGGGCGCTGGAAACACCATATATTTT; CDR3: CASSLVGLGRGAGNTIYF; D: -; J: TRBJ1-3; length: 18; V: TRBV7-2; size: few
DNA: TGTGCCTGGATGGGCAGGAAATCTGAAAAACTGTTTTTT; CDR3: CAWMGRKSEKLFF; D: -; J: TRBJ1-4; length: 13; V: TRBV30; size: -
DNA: TGTGCCAGCAGTCTTCGTGGGGCGGATACGCAGTATTTT; CDR3: CASSLRGADTQYF; D: -; J: TRBJ2-3; length: 13; V: TRBV28; size: -